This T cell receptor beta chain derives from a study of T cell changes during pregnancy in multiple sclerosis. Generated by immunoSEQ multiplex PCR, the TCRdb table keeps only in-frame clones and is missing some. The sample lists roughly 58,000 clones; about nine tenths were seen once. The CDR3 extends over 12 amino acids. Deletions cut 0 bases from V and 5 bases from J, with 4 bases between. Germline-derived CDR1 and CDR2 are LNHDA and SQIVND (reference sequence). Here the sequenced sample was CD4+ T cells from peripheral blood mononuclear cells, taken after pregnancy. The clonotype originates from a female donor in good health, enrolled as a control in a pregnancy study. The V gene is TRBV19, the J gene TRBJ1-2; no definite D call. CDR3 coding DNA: TGTGCCAGTAGTATAGACAGATATGGCTACACCTTC. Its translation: CASSIDRYGYTF.